A few counts support the clone carrying this TCR beta chain. The antigen is not known. Looked up from germline, CDR1 is DFQATT and CDR2 is SNEGSKA (reference sequence). The V end lost 5 bases, the J end lost 2 bases, and 14 bases lay between the germline ends. The CDR3 extends over 14 amino acids. This specimen belongs to a study of T-cell reconstitution after alpha-beta-depleted transplantation in children. Whole-study results and caveats: Elevated TCRbeta diversity at day 60 was traced, in some patients, to surviving recipient T cells and thymic progenitors.

Using unique molecular identifiers, the investigators prepared the TCRbeta library. From the PCR reads, TCRdb called clonotypes with MiXCR, one entry per CDR3 protein. In the table there are 610,000 or so distinct CDR3 sequences, roughly 30% of which are singletons. The material sequenced was PBMCs, taken before TCRalphabeta/CD19-depleted stem cell transplant. The chain recombines TRBV20-1 with TRBJ2-3, with D possibly being TRBD2 (6 bases). The TCR sequence derives from a boy younger than two with Wiskott-Aldrich syndrome, due to receive a stem cell transplant. DNA for the CDR3: TGCAGTGCTGGGTGGGACTCCCACACAGATACGCAGTATTTT. This gives the protein CSAGWDSHTDTQYF.